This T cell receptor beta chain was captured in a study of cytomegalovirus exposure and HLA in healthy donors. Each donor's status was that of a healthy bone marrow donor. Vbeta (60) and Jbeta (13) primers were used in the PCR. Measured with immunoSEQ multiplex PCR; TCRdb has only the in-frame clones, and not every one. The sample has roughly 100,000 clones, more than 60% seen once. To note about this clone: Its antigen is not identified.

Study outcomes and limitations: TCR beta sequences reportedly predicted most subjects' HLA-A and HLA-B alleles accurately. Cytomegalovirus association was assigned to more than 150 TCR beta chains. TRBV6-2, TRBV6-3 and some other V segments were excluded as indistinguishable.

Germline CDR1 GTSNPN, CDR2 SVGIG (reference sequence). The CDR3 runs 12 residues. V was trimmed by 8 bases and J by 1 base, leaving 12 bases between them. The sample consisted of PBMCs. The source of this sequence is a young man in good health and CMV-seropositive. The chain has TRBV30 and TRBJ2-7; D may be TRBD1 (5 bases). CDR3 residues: CAALRDSYEQYF. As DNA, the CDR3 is TGTGCCGCCCTCAGGGATTCCTACGAGCAGTACTTC.